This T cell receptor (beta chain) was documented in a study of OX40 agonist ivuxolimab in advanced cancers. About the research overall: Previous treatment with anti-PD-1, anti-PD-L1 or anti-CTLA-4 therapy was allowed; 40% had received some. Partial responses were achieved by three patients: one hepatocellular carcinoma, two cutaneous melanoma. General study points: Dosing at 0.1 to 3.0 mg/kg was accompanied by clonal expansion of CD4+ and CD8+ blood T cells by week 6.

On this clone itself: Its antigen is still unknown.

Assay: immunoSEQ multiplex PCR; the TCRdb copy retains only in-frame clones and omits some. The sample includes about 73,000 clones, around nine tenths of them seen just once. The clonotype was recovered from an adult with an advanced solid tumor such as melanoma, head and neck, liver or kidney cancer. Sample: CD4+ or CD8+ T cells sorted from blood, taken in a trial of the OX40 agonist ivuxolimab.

CDR3 residues: CASSLEHPDTQYF. The CDR3 DNA is TGTGCCAGCAGCTTAGAGCACCCCGATACGCAGTATTTT. V and J are TRBV11-2 and TRBJ2-3; D is undetermined. There are 13 residues in the CDR3. The germline V gene encodes CDR1 SGHAT and CDR2 FQNNGV. V was pared by 0 bases and J by 6 bases, with 7 bases between.